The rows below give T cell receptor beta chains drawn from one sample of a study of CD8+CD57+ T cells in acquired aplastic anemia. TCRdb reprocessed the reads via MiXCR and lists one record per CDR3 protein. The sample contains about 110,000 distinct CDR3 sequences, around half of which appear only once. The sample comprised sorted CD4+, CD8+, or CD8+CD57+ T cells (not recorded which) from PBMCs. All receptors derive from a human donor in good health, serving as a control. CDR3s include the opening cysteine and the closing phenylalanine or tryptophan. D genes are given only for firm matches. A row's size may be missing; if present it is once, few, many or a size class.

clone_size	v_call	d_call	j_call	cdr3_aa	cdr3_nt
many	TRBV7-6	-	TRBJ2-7	CASSLAVEYEQYF	TGTGCCAGCAGCTTAGCCGTAGAGTACGAGCAGTACTTC
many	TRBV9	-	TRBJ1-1	CASSAMAGLMNTEAFF	TGTGCCAGCAGCGCGATGGCAGGCCTAATGAACACTGAAGCTTTCTTT
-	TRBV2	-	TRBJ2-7	CAGSPGHEQYF	TGTGCCGGCAGTCCGGGCCACGAGCAGTACTTC
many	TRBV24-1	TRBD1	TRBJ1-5	CATSDPDRGDQPQHF	TGTGCCACCAGTGATCCCGACAGGGGCGATCAGCCCCAGCATTTT
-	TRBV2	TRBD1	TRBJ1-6	CASRYGTDPSSYNSPLHF	TGTGCCAGCAGATATGGGACAGACCCTAGCTCCTATAATTCACCCCTCCACTTT
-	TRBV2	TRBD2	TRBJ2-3	CASSVVRGGTDTQYF	TGTGCCAGCAGTGTGGTGCGGGGGGGCACAGATACGCAGTATTTT
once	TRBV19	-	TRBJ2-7	CASADSYEQYF	TGTGCCAGTGCCGATTCCTACGAGCAGTACTTC
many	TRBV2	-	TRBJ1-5	CASSGGWNQPQHF	TGTGCCAGCAGTGGGGGTTGGAATCAGCCCCAGCATTTT
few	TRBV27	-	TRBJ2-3	CASSYTQGSTDTQYF	TGTGCCAGCAGCTATACGCAGGGTAGCACAGATACGCAGTATTTT
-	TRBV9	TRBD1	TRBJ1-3	CASSALQGATGNTIYF	TGTGCCAGCAGCGCACTACAGGGGGCGACTGGAAACACCATATATTTT
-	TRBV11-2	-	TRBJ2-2	CASSSTGELSF	TGTGCCAGCAGCTCCACCGGGGAGCTGTCTTTT
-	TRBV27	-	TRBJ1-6	CASSLSEGGNSPLHF	TGTGCCAGCAGCTTGTCGGAGGGCGGGAATTCACCCCTCCACTTT
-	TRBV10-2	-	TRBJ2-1	CASSDLGTGNEQFF	TGTGCCAGCAGTGATCTAGGTACCGGCAATGAGCAGTTCTTC
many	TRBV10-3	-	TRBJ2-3	CAISEFPQYF	TGTGCCATCAGTGAGTTCCCGCAGTATTTT
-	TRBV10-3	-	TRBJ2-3	CATTSISSTDTQYF	TGTGCCACAACAAGTATTTCTAGCACAGATACGCAGTATTTT
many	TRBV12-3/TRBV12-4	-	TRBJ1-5	CASSPGSAGPQHF	TGTGCCAGCAGCCCGGGTTCGGCCGGGCCCCAGCATTTT
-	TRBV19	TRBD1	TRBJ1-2	CASSIALGTGRGYGYTF	TGTGCCAGTAGTATAGCACTCGGGACAGGGCGTGGCTATGGCTACACCTTC
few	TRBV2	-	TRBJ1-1	CASWEGGSEAFF	TGTGCCAGTTGGGAAGGGGGTTCTGAAGCTTTCTTT
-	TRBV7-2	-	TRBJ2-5	CASSPNGIETQYF	TGTGCCAGTAGCCCCAATGGCATTGAGACCCAGTACTTC
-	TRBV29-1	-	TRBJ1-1	CSSGPRTEAFF	TGCAGCTCCGGGCCGAGAACTGAAGCTTTCTTT
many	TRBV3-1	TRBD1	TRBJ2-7	CASSIRQGAATYEQYF	TGTGCCAGCAGCATTAGACAGGGAGCCGCTACCTACGAGCAGTACTTC
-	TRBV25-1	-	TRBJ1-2	CASSETTDYGYTF	TGTGCCAGCAGTGAGACGACAGACTATGGCTACACCTTC
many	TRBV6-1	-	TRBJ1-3	CASSTGSGNTIYF	TGTGCCAGCAGTACGGGTTCTGGAAACACCATATATTTT
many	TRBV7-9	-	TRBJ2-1	CASSLEGVEQFF	TGTGCCAGCAGCTTAGAAGGGGTTGAGCAGTTCTTC
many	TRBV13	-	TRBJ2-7	CASSLGGTGYEQYF	TGTGCCAGCAGCTTAGGAGGGACTGGCTACGAGCAGTACTTC
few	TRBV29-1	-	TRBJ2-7	CSVRTTGTYEQYF	TGCAGCGTTAGGACAACAGGGACCTACGAGCAGTACTTC
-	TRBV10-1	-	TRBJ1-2	CASGKGKRVNYGYTF	TGCGCCAGTGGGAAAGGGAAGAGGGTTAACTATGGCTACACCTTC
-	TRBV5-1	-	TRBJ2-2	CASSLLGSPLNTGELFF	TGCGCCAGCAGCTTGTTAGGCAGCCCTTTAAACACCGGGGAGCTGTTTTTT
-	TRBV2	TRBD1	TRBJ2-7	CASSEGTGIYNEQYF	TGTGCCAGCAGTGAAGGGACAGGGATTTACAATGAGCAGTACTTC
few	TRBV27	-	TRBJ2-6	CASSWVGRDRANVLTF	TGTGCCAGTTCGTGGGTCGGCAGGGATAGGGCCAACGTCCTGACTTTC
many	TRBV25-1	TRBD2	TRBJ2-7	CASSDSHRGVAYEQYF	TGTGCCAGCAGTGATTCCCACCGGGGGGTCGCCTACGAGCAGTACTTC
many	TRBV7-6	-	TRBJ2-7	CASSYKETAYEQYF	TGTGCCAGCAGCTATAAGGAGACAGCTTACGAGCAGTACTTC
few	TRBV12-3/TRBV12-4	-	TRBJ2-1	CASSFRPKSYNEQFF	TGTGCCAGCAGTTTCAGGCCAAAGTCCTACAATGAGCAGTTCTTC
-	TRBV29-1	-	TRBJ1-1	CSVEVGGATEAFF	TGCAGCGTTGAAGTAGGAGGGGCCACTGAAGCTTTCTTT
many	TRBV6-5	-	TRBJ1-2	CASSYSSGDYTF	TGTGCCAGCAGTTACTCCTCAGGTGACTACACCTTC
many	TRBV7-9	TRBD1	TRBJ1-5	CASSSRDSENQPQHF	TGTGCCAGCAGCTCCCGGGACAGCGAAAATCAGCCCCAGCATTTT
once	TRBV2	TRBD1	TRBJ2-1	CASSESQGAREQFF	TGTGCCAGCAGTGAAAGTCAGGGGGCGCGTGAGCAGTTCTTC
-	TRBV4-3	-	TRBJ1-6	CASSQGGGIQSPLHF	TGCGCCAGCAGCCAAGGCGGGGGGATCCAATCACCCCTCCACTTT
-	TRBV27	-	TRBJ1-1	CASRSGGGTEAFF	TGTGCCAGCAGGTCCGGGGGGGGGACTGAAGCTTTCTTT
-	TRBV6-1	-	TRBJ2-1	CASSVVLVYNEQSF	TGTGCCAGCAGTGTAGTTCTAGTTTACAATGAGCAGTCCTTC
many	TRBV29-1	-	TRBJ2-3	CSLEGGYTDTQYF	TGCAGCTTGGAGGGGGGTTACACAGATACGCAGTATTTT
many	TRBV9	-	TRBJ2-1	CASSESGEQFF	TGTGCCAGCAGCGAAAGCGGTGAGCAGTTCTTC
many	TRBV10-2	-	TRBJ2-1	CASLPKPGGLNEQFF	TGCGCCAGCTTGCCCAAGCCCGGGGGACTCAATGAGCAGTTCTTC
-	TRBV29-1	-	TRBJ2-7	CSVDVGGYEQYF	TGCAGCGTTGACGTTGGGGGATACGAGCAGTACTTC
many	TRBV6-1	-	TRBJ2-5	CASSPVGRETQYF	TGTGCCAGCAGTCCCGTCGGACGAGAGACCCAGTACTTC
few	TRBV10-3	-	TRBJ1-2	CAISESVQGYTF	TGTGCCATCAGTGAGTCGGTACAGGGCTACACCTTC
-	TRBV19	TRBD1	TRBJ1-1	CASSIDPRGRVNTEAFF	TGTGCCAGTAGTATAGATCCCAGGGGGCGCGTGAACACTGAAGCTTTCTTT
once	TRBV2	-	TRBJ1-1	CASKATHLNTEAFF	TGTGCCAGCAAGGCGACACACCTGAACACTGAAGCTTTCTTT
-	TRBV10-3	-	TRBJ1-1	CATTPDSGTWIEAFF	TGTGCCACCACCCCTGATTCCGGGACGTGGATTGAAGCTTTCTTT
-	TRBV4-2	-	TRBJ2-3	CASSQDPGDTQYF	TGTGCCAGCAGCCAAGATCCGGGAGATACGCAGTATTTT
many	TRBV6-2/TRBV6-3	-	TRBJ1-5	CASSPGRLNQPQHF	TGTGCCAGCAGCCCGGGACGGCTAAATCAGCCCCAGCATTTT
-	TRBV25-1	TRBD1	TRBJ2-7	CASSGGMSEQYF	TGTGCCAGCTCAGGGGGCATGTCCGAGCAGTACTTC
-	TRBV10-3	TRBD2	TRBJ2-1	CATGGAVDNEQFF	TGTGCCACCGGGGGGGCCGTCGACAATGAGCAGTTCTTC
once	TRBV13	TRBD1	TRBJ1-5	CASRKQGQPQHF	TGTGCCAGCAGAAAACAGGGGCAGCCCCAGCATTTT
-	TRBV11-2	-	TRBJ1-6	CASSLDGRGYNSPLHF	TGTGCCAGCAGCTTAGACGGTAGAGGGTATAATTCACCCCTCCACTTT
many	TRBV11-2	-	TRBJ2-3	CASSSQGGGTDTQYF	TGTGCCAGCAGCTCCCAGGGAGGTGGCACAGATACGCAGTATTTT